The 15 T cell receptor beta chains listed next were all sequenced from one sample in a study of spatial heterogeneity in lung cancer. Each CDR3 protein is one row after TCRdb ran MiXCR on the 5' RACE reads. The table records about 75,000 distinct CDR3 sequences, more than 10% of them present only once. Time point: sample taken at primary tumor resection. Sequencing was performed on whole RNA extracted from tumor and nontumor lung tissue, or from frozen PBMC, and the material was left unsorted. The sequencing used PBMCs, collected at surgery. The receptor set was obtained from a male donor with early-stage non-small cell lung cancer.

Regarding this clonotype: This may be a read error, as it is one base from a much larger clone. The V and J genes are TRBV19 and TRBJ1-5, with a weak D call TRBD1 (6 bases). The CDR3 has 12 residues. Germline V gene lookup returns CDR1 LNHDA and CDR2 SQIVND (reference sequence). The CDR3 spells CTSSLTGRTQHF. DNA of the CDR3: TGTACCAGTAGTCTGACAGGTAGGACCCAGCATTTT. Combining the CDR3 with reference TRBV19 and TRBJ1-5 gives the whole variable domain DGGITQSPKYLFRKEGQNVTLSCEQNLNHDAMYWYRQDPGQGLRLIYYSQIVNDFQKGDIAEGYSVSREKKESFPLTVTSAQKNPTAFYLCTSSLTGRTQHFGDGTRLSIL.

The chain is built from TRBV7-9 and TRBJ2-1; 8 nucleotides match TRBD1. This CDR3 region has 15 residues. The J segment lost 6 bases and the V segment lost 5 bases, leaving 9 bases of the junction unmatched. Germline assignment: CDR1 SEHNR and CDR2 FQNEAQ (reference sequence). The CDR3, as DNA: TGTGCCAGCAGCCCCCAGGACAGGGCGAGCAATGAGCAGTTCTTC. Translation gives CASSPQDRASNEQFF.

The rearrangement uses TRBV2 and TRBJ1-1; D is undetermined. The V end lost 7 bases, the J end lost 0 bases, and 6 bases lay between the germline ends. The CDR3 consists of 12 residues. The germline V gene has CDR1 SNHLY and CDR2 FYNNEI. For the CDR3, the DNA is TGTGCCAGCATGTGGCTGAACACTGAAGCTTTCTTT. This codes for CASMWLNTEAFF. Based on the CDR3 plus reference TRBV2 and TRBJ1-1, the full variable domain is EPEVTQTPSHQVTQMGQEVILRCVPISNHLYFYWYRQILGQKVEFLVSFYNNEISEKSEIFDDQFSVERPDGSNFTLKIRSTKLEDSAMYFCASMWLNTEAFFGQGTRLTVV.

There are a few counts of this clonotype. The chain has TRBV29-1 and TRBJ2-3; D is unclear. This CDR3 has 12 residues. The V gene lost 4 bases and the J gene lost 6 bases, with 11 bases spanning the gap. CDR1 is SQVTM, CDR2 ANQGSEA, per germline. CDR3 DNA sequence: TGCAGCGTTGCCCCTCCGTCGGATACGCAGTATTTT. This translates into CSVAPPSDTQYF.

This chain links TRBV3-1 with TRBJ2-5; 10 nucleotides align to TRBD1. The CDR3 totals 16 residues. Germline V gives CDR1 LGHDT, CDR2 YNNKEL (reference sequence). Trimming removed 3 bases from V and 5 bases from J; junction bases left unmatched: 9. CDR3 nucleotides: TGTGCCAGCAGCCACCCTAGACAGGGGGCAAAGGAGACCCAGTACTTC. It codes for CASSHPRQGAKETQYF.

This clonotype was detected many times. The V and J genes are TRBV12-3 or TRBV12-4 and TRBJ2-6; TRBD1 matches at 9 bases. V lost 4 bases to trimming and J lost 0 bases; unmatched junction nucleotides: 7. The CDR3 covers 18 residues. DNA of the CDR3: TGTGCCAGCAGTTCCCCGGGACAGGGCAGCTCTGGGGCCAACGTCCTGACTTTC. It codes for CASSSPGQGSSGANVLTF.

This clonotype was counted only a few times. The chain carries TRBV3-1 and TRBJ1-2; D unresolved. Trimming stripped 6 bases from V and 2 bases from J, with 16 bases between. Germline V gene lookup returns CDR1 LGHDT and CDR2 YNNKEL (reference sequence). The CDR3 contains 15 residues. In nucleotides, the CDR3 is TGTGCCAGCAGTGAGGGCAGGCATCCCAACTATGGCTACACCTTC. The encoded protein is CASSEGRHPNYGYTF.

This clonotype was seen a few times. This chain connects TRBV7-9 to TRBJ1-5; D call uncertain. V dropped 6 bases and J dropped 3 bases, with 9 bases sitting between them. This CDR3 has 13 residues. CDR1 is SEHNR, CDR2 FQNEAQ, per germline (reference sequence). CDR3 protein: CASRQLNNQPQHF. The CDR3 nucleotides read TGTGCCAGCAGACAACTTAACAATCAGCCCCAGCATTTT.

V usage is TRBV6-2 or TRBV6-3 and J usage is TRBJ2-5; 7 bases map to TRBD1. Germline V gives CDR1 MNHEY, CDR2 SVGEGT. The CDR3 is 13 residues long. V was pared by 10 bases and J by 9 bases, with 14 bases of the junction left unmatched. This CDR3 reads CATDPRGRGSQYF. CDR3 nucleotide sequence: TGTGCCACAGACCCGAGGGGGCGCGGGTCCCAGTACTTC.

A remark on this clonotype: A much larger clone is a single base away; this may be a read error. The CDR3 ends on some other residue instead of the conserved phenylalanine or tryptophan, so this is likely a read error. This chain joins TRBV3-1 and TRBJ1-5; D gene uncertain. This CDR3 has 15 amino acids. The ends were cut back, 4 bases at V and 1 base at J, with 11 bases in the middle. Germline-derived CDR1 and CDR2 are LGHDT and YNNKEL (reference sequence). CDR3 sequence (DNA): TGTGCCAGCAGCCCCGGGAGGGCGAGCAATCAGCCCCAGCATTTA. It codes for CASSPGRASNQPQHL.

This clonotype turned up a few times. CDR3 DNA sequence: TGTGCCAGCACCCAGGGGGGTCTGTCCTACAATGAGCAGTTCTTC. This translates into CASTQGGLSYNEQFF. V is TRBV7-8 and J is TRBJ2-1, with D possibly being TRBD1 (7 bases). Germline V lookup: CDR1 SGHVS, CDR2 FQNEAQ. Trimming pared 7 bases from V and 1 base from J, leaving 14 bases between. This CDR3 spans 15 amino acids.

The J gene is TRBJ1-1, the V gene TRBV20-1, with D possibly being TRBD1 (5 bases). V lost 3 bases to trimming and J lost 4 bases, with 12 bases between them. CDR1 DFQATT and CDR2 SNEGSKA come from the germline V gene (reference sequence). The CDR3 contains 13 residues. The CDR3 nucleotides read TGCAGTGCTAGGCGGGGAAGGGGCACTGAAGCTTTCTTT. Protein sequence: CSARRGRGTEAFF.

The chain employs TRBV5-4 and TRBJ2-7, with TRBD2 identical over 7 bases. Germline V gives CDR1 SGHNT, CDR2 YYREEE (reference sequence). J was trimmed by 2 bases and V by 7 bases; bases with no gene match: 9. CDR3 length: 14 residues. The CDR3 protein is CASSEREVTYEQYF. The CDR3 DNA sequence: TGTGCCAGCTCGGAACGGGAGGTTACCTACGAGCAGTACTTC. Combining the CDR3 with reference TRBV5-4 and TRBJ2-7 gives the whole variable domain ETGVTQSPTHLIKTRGQQVTLRCSSQSGHNTVSWYQQALGQGPQFIFQYYREEENGRGNFPPRFSGLQFPNYSSELNVNALELDDSALYLCASSEREVTYEQYFGPGTRLTVT.

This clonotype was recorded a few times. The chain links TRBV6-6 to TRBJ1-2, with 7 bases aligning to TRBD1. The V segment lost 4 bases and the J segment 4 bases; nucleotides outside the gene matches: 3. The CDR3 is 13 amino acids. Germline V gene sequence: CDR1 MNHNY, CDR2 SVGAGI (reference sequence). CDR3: CASSSQGGYGYTF. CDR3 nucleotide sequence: TGTGCCAGCAGTTCCCAGGGGGGCTATGGCTACACCTTC.

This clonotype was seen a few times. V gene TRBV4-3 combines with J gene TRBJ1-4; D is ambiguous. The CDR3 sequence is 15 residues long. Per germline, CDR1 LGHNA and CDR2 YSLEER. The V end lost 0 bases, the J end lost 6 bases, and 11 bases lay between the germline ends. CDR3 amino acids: CASSQDTQYDEKLFF. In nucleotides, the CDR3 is TGCGCCAGCAGCCAAGATACACAGTACGATGAAAAACTGTTTTTT.